This T cell receptor beta chain was identified during a study of radiotherapy plus CTLA-4 blockade in lung cancer. Study in general: Across the patients, objective responses occurred in less than 20%, and disease control in over 25%. Points from the study as a whole: In blood, early T cell clone dynamics reportedly predicted response best, together with interferon-beta. In blood, after radiotherapy plus ipilimumab, tumor-derived TCR clones expanded.

Germline V gene sequence: CDR1 SGHRS, CDR2 YFSETQ. The CDR3 extends over 16 amino acids. Deletions cut 0 bases from V and 1 base from J, with 10 bases between. Chemo-refractory metastatic non-small-cell lung cancer patients received focal radiation with ipilimumab CTLA-4 blockade. On this clone itself: Its cognate antigen is unknown.

Produced via immunoSEQ multiplex PCR; TCRdb's table is partial and in-frame only. The sample contains 80,000 to 95,000 clones, about four fifths of which appear only once. V usage is TRBV5-1 and J usage is TRBJ2-2; D perhaps matches TRBD1 (5 bases). The receptor's source is a human donor with non-small cell lung cancer that progressed on radiotherapy plus ipilimumab. The sample here was peripheral blood, taken from a patient treated with radiotherapy plus ipilimumab. As DNA, the CDR3 is TGCGCCAGCAGCTTGGAGGTGGGGCTGAACACCGGGGAGCTGTTTTTT. Protein product: CASSLEVGLNTGELFF.